A single sample gave rise to the 19 T cell receptor beta chains below, sequenced in a study of blood T cell repertoires in COVID-19. TCRdb's table, derived via immunoSEQ multiplex PCR, lists solely in-frame clones and lacks some. The table shows fewer than 300,000 clones, with approximately 85% occurring only once. Sequencing was performed on peripheral blood. These TCRs come from a middle-aged man with active or convalescent COVID-19.

The chain joins TRBV6-5 to TRBJ1-5; D is ambiguous. Trimming took off 6 bases at V and 3 bases at J, with 9 bases between the two ends. From germline, CDR1 is MNHEY and CDR2 SVGAGI. CDR3 size: 13 residues. The CDR3 here is CASREGANQPQHF. The DNA for the CDR3 is TGTGCCAGCAGGGAGGGAGCCAATCAGCCCCAGCATTTT.

This clone was recorded once. The chain uses TRBV18 and TRBJ1-1, with TRBD1 as a possible D gene (5 bases). Looked up from germline, CDR1 is KGHSH and CDR2 is LQKENI. The CDR3 loop spans 15 amino acids. Trimming cost V 2 bases and J 4 bases, with 14 bases left between them. The CDR3 protein is CASSPSGPQGTEAFF. The CDR3 region has the DNA TGTGCCAGCTCACCAAGCGGGCCGCAGGGCACTGAAGCTTTCTTT.

The CDR3 is CASSGTGWPEAFF. CDR3 DNA: TGTGCCAGTAGTGGAACAGGGTGGCCTGAAGCTTTCTTT. The chain links TRBV19 to TRBJ1-1, with D tentatively TRBD1 (6 bases). Trimming took off 5 bases at V and 6 bases at J, with 13 bases between the two ends. From germline, CDR1 is LNHDA and CDR2 SQIVND (reference sequence). This CDR3 is built from 13 residues.

The chain employs TRBV20-1 and TRBJ2-7; D unclear. V lost 6 bases and J lost 6, with 9 bases in between. Germline CDR1 DFQATT, CDR2 SNEGSKA (reference sequence). This CDR3 has 10 amino acids. In DNA form, the CDR3 reads TGCAGTGCGGAAAGAGGCGAGCAGTACTTC. Translated, it gives CSAERGEQYF.

The chain links TRBV5-1 to TRBJ1-1, with 9 bases lining up with TRBD1. V trimming: 0 bases; J trimming: 8 bases; junction bases outside the gene matches: 2. The CDR3 spans 13 residues. CDR1 is SGHRS, CDR2 YFSETQ, per germline. The DNA of the CDR3 is TGCGCCAGCAGCTTGGAAGGGACAGGGGAAGCTTTCTTT. Its translation is CASSLEGTGEAFF.

V usage is TRBV24-1 and J usage is TRBJ2-1; weak D call: TRBD1 (7 bases). Trimming pared 9 bases from V and 4 bases from J, leaving 18 bases between. The CDR3 extends over 15 amino acids. The germline V gene has CDR1 KGHDR and CDR2 SFDVKD. CDR3 DNA sequence: TGTGCCACCCGACAGGGAGGTCAGCAATACAATGAGCAGTTCTTC. This sequence encodes CATRQGGQQYNEQFF.

The chain is built from TRBV19 and TRBJ2-1; TRBD1 is a possible D gene (5 bases). From germline, CDR1 is LNHDA and CDR2 SQIVND (reference sequence). The CDR3 has 13 residues. Trimming shortened V by 1 base and J by 8 bases, and 9 bases separated the two germline ends. The CDR3 sequence: CASSIVRGDEQFF. The CDR3, as DNA: TGTGCCAGTAGTATAGTAAGGGGCGATGAGCAGTTCTTC. The variable domain in full, completed from reference TRBV19 and TRBJ2-1, reads DGGITQSPKYLFRKEGQNVTLSCEQNLNHDAMYWYRQDPGQGLRLIYYSQIVNDFQKGDIAEGYSVSREKKESFPLTVTSAQKNPTAFYLCASSIVRGDEQFFGPGTRLTVL.

In its sample, this clone was seen once. J is TRBJ1-2 and V is TRBV2; the D gene is possibly TRBD1 (5 bases). The length of the CDR3 is 12 residues. V shed 3 bases and J shed 6 bases, with 8 bases lying between them. CDR1 is SNHLY and CDR2 is FYNNEI in the germline V gene. CDR3 bases: TGTGCCAGCAGTGAGCGGGGGGATGGCTACACCTTC. It codes for CASSERGDGYTF.

J is TRBJ2-7 and V is TRBV24-1, with a tentative D call TRBD2 (7 bases). Looked up from germline, CDR1 is KGHDR and CDR2 is SFDVKD. The CDR3 runs 11 residues. CDR3 sequence reads: CQVRGGCEQYF. Here the CDR3 DNA reads TGTCAAGTAAGGGGGGGATGCGAGCAGTACTTC.

This clone was recorded a few times. V is TRBV19 and J is TRBJ2-7; 8 nucleotides agree with TRBD2. CDR1 LNHDA and CDR2 SQIVND come from the germline V gene (reference sequence). The CDR3 has 15 residues. The V segment lost 3 bases and the J segment 2 bases; nucleotides outside the gene matches: 6. The CDR3 region is CASSIATSGTYEQYF. Here the CDR3 DNA reads TGTGCCAGTAGTATCGCAACTAGCGGAACCTACGAGCAGTACTTC.

This clone was seen only once. The chain employs TRBV3-1 (or the pseudogene TRBV3-2) and TRBJ2-7; TRBD1 matches 8 bases. This CDR3 is 16 amino acids long. Losses at the gene ends were 7 bases for V and 6 bases for J; bases not matched to a gene: 17. CDR1 LGHDT and CDR2 YNNKEL come from the germline V gene (reference sequence). The CDR3 DNA follows: TGTGCCAGCACTATCGGGACAGGAGACCTTGGGTCCGAGCAGTACTTC. Its protein is CASTIGTGDLGSEQYF.

V usage is TRBV12-5 and J usage is TRBJ1-5; D gene ambiguous. The CDR3 consists of 14 residues. Trimming took off 0 bases at V and 6 bases at J, with 9 bases between the two ends. Germline V gene data show CDR1 as LGHNT and CDR2 as FRNRAP. The CDR3 is CASGLVAGSQPQHF. DNA of the CDR3: TGTGCTAGTGGTTTGGTAGCCGGGTCTCAGCCCCAGCATTTT.

The chain employs TRBV28 and TRBJ1-2; 8 nucleotides match TRBD1. The CDR3 is made up of 12 amino acids. CDR1 and CDR2 from the germline V gene are MDHEN and SYDVKM. Unmatched junction bases numbered 7, after V lost 6 bases and J lost 10 bases. DNA of the CDR3: TGTGCCAGCAGGGTCAGACAGGGGCACTACACCTTC. It specifies CASRVRQGHYTF.

The rearrangement links TRBV7-2 to TRBJ2-5, with 8 bases fitting TRBD2. CDR1 is SGHTA, CDR2 FQGNSA, per germline. The length of the CDR3 is 18 residues. V trimming: 5 bases; J trimming: 2 bases; junction bases outside the gene matches: 16. CDR3 in amino acids: CASSQFTGTRFIQETQYF. CDR3 coding DNA: TGTGCCAGCAGCCAATTCACCGGGACTAGATTTATACAAGAGACCCAGTACTTC.

V is TRBV30 and J is TRBJ2-1; no reliable D call. V dropped 2 bases and J dropped 0 bases, with 8 bases sitting between them. CDR3 length equals 14 residues. CDR1 is GTSNPN, CDR2 SVGIG, per germline (reference sequence). In nucleotides, the CDR3 is TGTGCCTGGAGTAGCGTAAGCTCCTACAATGAGCAGTTCTTC. This translates into CAWSSVSSYNEQFF.

This chain uses TRBV4-1 with TRBJ1-6, with 9 positions matching TRBD1. V dropped 1 base and J dropped 7; count of bases not matched to a gene: 8. CDR3 length equals 17 residues. Germline CDR1 reads MGHRA; CDR2 reads YSYEKL. The CDR3 here is CASSQGGIGQGNSPLHF. As DNA, the CDR3 is TGCGCCAGCAGCCAAGGTGGGATCGGACAGGGGAATTCACCCCTCCACTTT.

There are a few counts of this clone. The chain carries TRBV14 and TRBJ1-2, with 7 bases lining up with TRBD1. The CDR3 is 15 amino acids. Germline V CDR1 and CDR2: SGHDN, FVKESK. V was clipped by 0 bases and J by 4 bases; unmatched bases: 5. This CDR3 is CASSQEQGYAYGYTF. Written as DNA, the CDR3 is TGTGCCAGCAGCCAAGAACAGGGGTATGCCTATGGCTACACCTTC.

This chain links TRBV27 with TRBJ2-3; weak D call: TRBD2 (6 bases). Per the germline V gene, CDR1 is MNHEY and CDR2 is SMNVEV (reference sequence). This CDR3 is 19 amino acids long. V lost 7 bases and J 2 bases, leaving 28 bases between the germline ends. The CDR3 DNA follows: TGTGCCAGCAACCCCGCCCCGCCTATCAGCGGAGGGGTCACAGATACGCAGTATTTT. Translating gives CASNPAPPISGGVTDTQYF.

This clone has only a few counts. The chain employs TRBV12-5 and TRBJ2-2; no definite D call. The CDR3 sequence is 15 residues long. V shed 0 bases and J shed 1 base, with 6 bases lying between them. The germline CDR1 and CDR2 sequences are LGHNT and FRNRAP. DNA for the CDR3: TGTGCTAGTGGTTTGGTGGCGGAGAACACCGGGGAGCTGTTTTTT. Protein sequence: CASGLVAENTGELFF.